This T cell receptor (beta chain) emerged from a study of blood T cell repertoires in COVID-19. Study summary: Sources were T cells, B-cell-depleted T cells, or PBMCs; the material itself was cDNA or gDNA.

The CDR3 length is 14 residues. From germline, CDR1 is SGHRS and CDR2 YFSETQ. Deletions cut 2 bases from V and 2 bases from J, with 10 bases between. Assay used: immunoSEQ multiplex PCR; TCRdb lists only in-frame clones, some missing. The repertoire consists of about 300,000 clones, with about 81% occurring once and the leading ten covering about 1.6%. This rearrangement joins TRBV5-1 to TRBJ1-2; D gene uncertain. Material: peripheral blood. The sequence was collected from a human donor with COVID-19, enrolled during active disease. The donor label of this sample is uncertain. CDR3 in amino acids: CASSFEGYNYGYTF. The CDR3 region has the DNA TGCGCCAGCAGCTTCGAGGGATACAACTATGGCTACACCTTC.